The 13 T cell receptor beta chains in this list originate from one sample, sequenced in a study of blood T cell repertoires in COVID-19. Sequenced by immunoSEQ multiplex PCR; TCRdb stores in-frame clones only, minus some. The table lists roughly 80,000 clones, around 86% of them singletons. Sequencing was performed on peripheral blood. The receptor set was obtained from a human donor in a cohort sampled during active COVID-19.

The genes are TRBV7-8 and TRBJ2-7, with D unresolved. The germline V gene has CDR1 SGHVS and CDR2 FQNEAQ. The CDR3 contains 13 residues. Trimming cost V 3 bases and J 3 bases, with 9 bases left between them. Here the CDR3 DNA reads TGTGCCAGCAGCTTCGACACCCTCTACGAGCAGTACTTC. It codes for CASSFDTLYEQYF.

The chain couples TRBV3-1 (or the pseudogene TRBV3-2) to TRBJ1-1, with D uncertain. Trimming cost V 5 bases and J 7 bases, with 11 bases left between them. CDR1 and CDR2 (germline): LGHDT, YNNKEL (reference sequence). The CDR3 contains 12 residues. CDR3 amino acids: CASSSSENEAFF. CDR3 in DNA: TGTGCCAGCAGCTCAAGCGAAAATGAAGCTTTCTTT.

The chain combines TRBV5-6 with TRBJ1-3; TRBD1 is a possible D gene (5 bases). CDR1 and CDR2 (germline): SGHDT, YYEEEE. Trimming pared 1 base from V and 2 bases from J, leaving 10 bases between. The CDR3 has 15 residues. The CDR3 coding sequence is TGTGCCAGCAGCTTGAGGCCAGGGACTGGAAACACCATATATTTT. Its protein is CASSLRPGTGNTIYF.

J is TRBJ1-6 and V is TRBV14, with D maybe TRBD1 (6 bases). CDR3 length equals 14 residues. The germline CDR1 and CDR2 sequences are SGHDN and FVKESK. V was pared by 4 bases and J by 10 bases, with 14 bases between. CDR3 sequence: CASSPSQGLSPLHF. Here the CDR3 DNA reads TGTGCCAGCAGCCCGTCACAGGGACTATCACCCCTCCACTTT.

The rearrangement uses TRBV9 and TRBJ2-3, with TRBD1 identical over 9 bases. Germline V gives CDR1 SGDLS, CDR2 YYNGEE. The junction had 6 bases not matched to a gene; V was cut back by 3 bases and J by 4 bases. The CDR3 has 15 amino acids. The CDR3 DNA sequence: TGTGCCAGCAGCGCGGGGGACAGGGCAGCAGATACGCAGTATTTT. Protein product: CASSAGDRAADTQYF.

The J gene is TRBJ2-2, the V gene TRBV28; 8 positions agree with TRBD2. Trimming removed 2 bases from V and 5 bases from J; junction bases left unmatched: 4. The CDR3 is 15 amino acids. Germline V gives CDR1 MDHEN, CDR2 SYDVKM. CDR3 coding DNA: TGTGCCAGCAGTTTAGCGGGAGGCCCGACCGGGGAGCTGTTTTTT. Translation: CASSLAGGPTGELFF.

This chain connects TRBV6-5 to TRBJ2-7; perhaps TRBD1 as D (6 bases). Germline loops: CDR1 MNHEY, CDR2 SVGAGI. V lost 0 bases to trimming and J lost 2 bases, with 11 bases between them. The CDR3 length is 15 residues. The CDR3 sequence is CASSYSGTMTYEQYF. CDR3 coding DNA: TGTGCCAGCAGTTACTCGGGGACAATGACCTACGAGCAGTACTTC.

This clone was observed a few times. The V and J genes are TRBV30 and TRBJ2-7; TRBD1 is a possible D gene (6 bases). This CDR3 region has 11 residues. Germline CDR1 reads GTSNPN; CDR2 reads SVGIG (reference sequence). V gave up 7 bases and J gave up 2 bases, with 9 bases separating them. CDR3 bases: TGTGCCTTGACAGGAACCTACGAGCAGTACTTC. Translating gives CALTGTYEQYF.

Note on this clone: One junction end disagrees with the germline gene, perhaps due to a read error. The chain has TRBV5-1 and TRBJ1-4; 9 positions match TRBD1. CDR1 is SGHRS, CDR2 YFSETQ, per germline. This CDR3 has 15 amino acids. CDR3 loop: CASSLGDRANEKLFF. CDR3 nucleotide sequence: TGCGCCAGCAGTTTGGGGGACAGGGCCAATGAAAAACTGTTTTTT.

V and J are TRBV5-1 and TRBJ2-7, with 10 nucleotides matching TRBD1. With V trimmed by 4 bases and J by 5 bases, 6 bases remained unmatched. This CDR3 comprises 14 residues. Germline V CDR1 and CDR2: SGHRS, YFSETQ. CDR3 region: CASSARTGGNEQYF. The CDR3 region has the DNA TGCGCCAGCAGCGCAAGGACAGGGGGTAACGAGCAGTACTTC.

In nucleotides, the CDR3 is TGTGCCAGCAGGCACCGCGGGACTATGAAAACTGGTACGCAGTATTTT. It translates to CASRHRGTMKTGTQYF. The chain links TRBV11-3 to TRBJ2-3, with TRBD2 matching over 7 bases. The CDR3 runs to 16 residues. Germline CDR1 SGHNT, CDR2 YENEEA. With V trimmed by 6 bases and J by 8 bases, 17 bases remained unmatched. Full variable domain (missing parts from reference TRBV11-3 and TRBJ2-3): EAGVVQSPRYKIIEKKQPVAFWCNPISGHNTLYWYLQNLGQGPELLIRYENEEAVDDSQLPKDRFSAERLKGVDSTLKIQPAELGDSAVYLCASRHRGTMKTGTQYFGPGTRLTVL.

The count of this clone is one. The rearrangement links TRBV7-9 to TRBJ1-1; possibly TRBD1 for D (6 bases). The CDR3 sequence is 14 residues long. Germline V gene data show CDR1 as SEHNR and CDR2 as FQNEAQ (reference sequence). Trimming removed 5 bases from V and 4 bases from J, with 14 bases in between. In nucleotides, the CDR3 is TGTGCCAGCAGCCCTCTGGGGGCATCCACTGAAGCTTTCTTT. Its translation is CASSPLGASTEAFF.

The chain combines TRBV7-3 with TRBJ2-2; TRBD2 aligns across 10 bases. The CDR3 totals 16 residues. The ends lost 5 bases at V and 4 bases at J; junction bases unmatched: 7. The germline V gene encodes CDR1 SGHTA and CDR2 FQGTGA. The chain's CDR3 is CASSRRASGGTGELFF. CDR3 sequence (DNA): TGTGCCAGCAGCCGCAGGGCTAGCGGGGGCACCGGGGAGCTGTTTTTT. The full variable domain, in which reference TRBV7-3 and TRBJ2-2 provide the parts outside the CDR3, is GAGVSQTPSNKVTEKGKYVELRCDPISGHTALYWYRQSLGQGPEFLIYFQGTGAADDSGLPNDRFFAVRPEGSVSTLKIQRTERGDSAVYLCASSRRASGGTGELFFGEGSRLTVL.